This TCR beta chain was observed in a study of T-cell memory formation after mild COVID-19. Study findings and constraints: In second-wave clones peaking day 37, SARS-CoV-2 specificity remained unconfirmed. Among clones contracting day 15 to 85, CD4/CD8 was balanced, whereas later expanders leaned CD4+. Contracting CD8+ clones were enriched in EMRA, CD4+ mainly in CM and EM.

With respect to this clonotype: Its antigen remains unidentified.

This CDR3 contains 15 residues. The germline V gene encodes CDR1 SGDLS and CDR2 YYNGEE. The J segment lost 8 bases and the V segment lost 0 bases, leaving 10 bases of the junction unmatched. The TCR alpha and TCR beta cDNA libraries, bearing sample barcodes and UMIs, were generated by 5'RACE using constant-segment primers. Via MiXCR, TCRdb re-called the 5' RACE reads, giving one row per CDR3 protein. The table lists around 400,000 distinct CDR3 sequences, roughly a quarter of them singletons, with around 9% in the top ten. The clonotype comes from an adult woman who had mild COVID-19 (a few samples of this study predate the infection). Cell type and time point are not known. The chain has TRBV9 and TRBJ1-2, with 7 bases lining up with TRBD1. The sample consisted of PBMCs or a T cell subset sorted from them (not recorded which). CDR3 bases: TGTGCCAGCAGCGTAGGCCCCGAGGGGGCGGAGGGCTACACCTTC. Translating it yields CASSVGPEGAEGYTF.